Listed here is a single T cell receptor (beta chain). The record originates from a study of shared clonotypes between healthy human individuals. V shed 5 bases, J shed 0 bases, and the junction held 6 bases outside the gene matches. Germline lookup yields CDR1 KGHSH and CDR2 LQKENI. The CDR3 sequence is 16 residues long. The assay was immunoSEQ multiplex PCR, and TCRdb's table has in-frame clones only and misses some. This sample has some 1,600,000 clones, with 95% to 99% found just once. The sample consisted of naive CD4+ T cells sorted from blood. The subset: CD45RA+ positively selected. The J gene is TRBJ2-3, the V gene TRBV18; TRBD1 agrees at 9 bases. This sequence originates from a man aged 25 to 45 in good health. CDR3 nucleotide sequence: TGTGCCAGCTCAGTTACCGGGACAGGGAGCACAGATACGCAGTATTTT. It is translated as CASSVTGTGSTDTQYF.